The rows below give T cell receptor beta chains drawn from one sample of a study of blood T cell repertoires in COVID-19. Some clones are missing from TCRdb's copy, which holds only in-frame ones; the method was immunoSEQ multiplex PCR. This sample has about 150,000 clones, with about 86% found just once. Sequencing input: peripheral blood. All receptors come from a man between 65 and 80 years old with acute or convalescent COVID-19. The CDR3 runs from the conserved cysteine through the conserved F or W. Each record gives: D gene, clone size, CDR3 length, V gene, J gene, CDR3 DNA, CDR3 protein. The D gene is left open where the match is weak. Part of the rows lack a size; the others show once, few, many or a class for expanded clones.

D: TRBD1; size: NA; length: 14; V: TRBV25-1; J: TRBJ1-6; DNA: TGTGCCAGCAGGAGGGAACAGGGGAATTCACCCCTCCACTTT; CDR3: CASRREQGNSPLHF
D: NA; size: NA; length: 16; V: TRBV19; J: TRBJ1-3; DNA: TGTGCCAGTAGTAGCGGACAGTTTAGCTCTGGAAACACCATATATTTT; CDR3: CASSSGQFSSGNTIYF
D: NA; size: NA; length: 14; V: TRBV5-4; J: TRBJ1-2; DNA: TGTGCCAGCAGCTTGTCCGCAGGAAGCTATGGCTACACCTTC; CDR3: CASSLSAGSYGYTF
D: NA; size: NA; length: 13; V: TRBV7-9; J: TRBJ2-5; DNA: TGTGCCAGCAGTCCTACAGGGATCGAGACCCAGTACTTC; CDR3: CASSPTGIETQYF
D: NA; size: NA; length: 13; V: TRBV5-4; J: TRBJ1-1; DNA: TGTGCCAGCAGCTTGTCCAGGAACACTGAAGCTTTCTTT; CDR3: CASSLSRNTEAFF
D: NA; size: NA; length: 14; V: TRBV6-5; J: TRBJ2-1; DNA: TGTGCCAGCAGTTACAGTCCCAGGGGCAATGAGCAGTTCTTC; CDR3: CASSYSPRGNEQFF
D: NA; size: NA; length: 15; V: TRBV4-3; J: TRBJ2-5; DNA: TGCGCCAGCAGCCAAGTCTTCAGGCCTTGGGAGACCCAGTACTTC; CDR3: CASSQVFRPWETQYF
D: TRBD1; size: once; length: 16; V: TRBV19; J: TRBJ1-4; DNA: TGTGCCAGTAGTATAGCCTCACAGGGGCCGAATGAAAAACTGTTTTTT; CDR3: CASSIASQGPNEKLFF
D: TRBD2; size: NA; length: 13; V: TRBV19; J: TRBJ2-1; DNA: TGTGCCAGTAGTGCTGGACTAGCGGTTGAGCAGTTCTTC; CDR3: CASSAGLAVEQFF
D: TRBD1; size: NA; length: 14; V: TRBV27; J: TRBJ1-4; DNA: TGTGCCAGCAGCCCATGGGGACAGAATGAAAAACTGTTTTTT; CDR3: CASSPWGQNEKLFF
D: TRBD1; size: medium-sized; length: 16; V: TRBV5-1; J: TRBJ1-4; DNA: TGCGCCAGCAGCGTGGCCTGGGACAGGGCTGACGAAAAACTGTTTTTT; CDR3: CASSVAWDRADEKLFF
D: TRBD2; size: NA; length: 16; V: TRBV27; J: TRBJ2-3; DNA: TGTGCCAGCAGTTCCAGACTAGCGGGAGCAATAGATACGCAGTATTTT; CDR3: CASSSRLAGAIDTQYF
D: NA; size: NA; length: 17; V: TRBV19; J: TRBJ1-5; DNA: TGTGCCAGTAGTATTACACCCTTCGCTGAAACCAATCAGCCCCAGCATTTT; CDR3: CASSITPFAETNQPQHF